This entry lists 8 T cell receptor beta chains sequenced from one sample in a study of metastatic and nonmetastatic thyroid tumors. There were no patients who had received any treatment before thyroid surgery. TCRdb re-called clones via MiXCR from the PCR reads. The sample has tens of thousands of clones; approximately 16% are singletons. What was sequenced was tumor tissue. The source is a female donor with papillary thyroid cancer or a benign thyroid nodule (not recorded which). Some clones in this sample may be carry-over from other donors' samples.

In its sample, this clone was seen a few times. At one end, the junction sequence differs from germline, possibly due to a read error. The J gene is TRBJ2-7, the V gene TRBV12-3 or TRBV12-4; D is unclear. CDR3 size: 14 residues. The CDR3 reads CAGRARDKGPEQYF. CDR3 nucleotides: TGTGCCGGCAGAGCCCGTGACAAGGGTCCCGAGCAGTACTTC.

This clone was counted at least ten times. The chain joins TRBV4-1 to TRBJ2-6; TRBD1 agrees at 7 bases. Germline assignment: CDR1 MGHRA and CDR2 YSYEKL. Germline trimming cut 4 bases from V and 2 bases from J; bases unmatched to any gene: 8. The CDR3 length is 17 residues. CDR3 region: CASSPRGGATGANVLTF. Written as DNA, the CDR3 is TGCGCCAGCAGCCCCAGAGGGGGCGCGACTGGGGCCAACGTCCTGACTTTC.

This clone showed up just a few times. Possible read error: a much larger clone is one base away. This sample also contains other DNA sequences that code for the same CDR3. The rearrangement links TRBV7-9 to TRBJ1-1, with D maybe TRBD1 (5 bases). Germline CDR1 is SEHNR and CDR2 is FQNEAQ (reference sequence). V lost 6 bases and J lost 0, with 14 bases in between. This CDR3 contains 15 residues. CDR3 sequence: CASRQPGQLNTEAFF. The DNA for the CDR3 is TGTGCCAGCAGGCAACCAGGACAACTGAACACTGAAGCTTTCTTT.

This clone has only a few counts. The chain employs TRBV30 and TRBJ2-5; TRBD2 matches 8 bases. In germline, CDR1 is GTSNPN, CDR2 SVGIG (reference sequence). CDR3 length equals 15 residues. J was trimmed by 4 bases and V by 5 bases; bases with no gene match: 12. The CDR3 DNA follows: TGTGCCTGGGGTAGGGGCGGGACTAGAGGAGAGACCCAGTACTTC. The encoded protein is CAWGRGGTRGETQYF. The variable domain in full, completed from reference TRBV30 and TRBJ2-5, reads SQTIHQWPATLVQPVGSPLSLECTVEGTSNPNLYWYRQAAGRGLQLLFYSVGIGQISSEVPQNLSASRPQDRQFILSSKKLLLSDSGFYLCAWGRGGTRGETQYFGPGTRLLVL.

This clone showed up many times. This chain joins TRBV2 and TRBJ1-6; TRBD1 agrees at 7 bases. The CDR3 runs to 14 residues. Germline values: CDR1 SNHLY, CDR2 FYNNEI. Trimming at V came to 7 bases and at J to 7 bases, leaving 7 bases not matched to a gene. This CDR3 reads CASNAGTENSPLHF. The CDR3 bases are TGTGCCAGCAACGCCGGGACAGAGAATTCACCCCTCCACTTT.

This clone occurred many times. Other DNA sequences within the sample encode an identical CDR3. The CDR3 coding sequence is TGCAGTGCTACCCAGGGAGGGTACGAGCAGTACTTC. This gives the protein CSATQGGYEQYF. The rearrangement links TRBV20-1 to TRBJ2-7, with 7 bases fitting TRBD2. This CDR3 spans 12 amino acids. V lost 4 bases and J lost 4; bases outside the gene matches: 4. In germline, CDR1 is DFQATT, CDR2 SNEGSKA (reference sequence).

At least ten counts were recorded for this clone. The chain carries TRBV5-4 and TRBJ2-1; TRBD2 agrees at 10 bases. The CDR3 loop spans 16 amino acids. V was pared by 5 bases and J by 6 bases, with 11 bases of the junction left unmatched. Germline loops: CDR1 SGHNT, CDR2 YYREEE (reference sequence). CDR3: CASRFAGTSVVNEQFF. The CDR3 DNA is TGTGCCAGCAGGTTCGCCGGGACTAGCGTAGTCAATGAGCAGTTCTTC.

In its sample, this clone was seen many times. The V gene is TRBV24-1, the J gene TRBJ2-5, with D perhaps matching TRBD2 (5 bases). Trimming left V 4 bases short and J 5 bases short, with 16 bases between. CDR1 and CDR2 from the germline V gene are KGHDR and SFDVKD. This CDR3 is built from 15 residues. This CDR3 reads CATSDGVITRETQYF. CDR3 DNA sequence: TGTGCCACCAGTGACGGGGTCATCACCAGGGAGACCCAGTACTTC.